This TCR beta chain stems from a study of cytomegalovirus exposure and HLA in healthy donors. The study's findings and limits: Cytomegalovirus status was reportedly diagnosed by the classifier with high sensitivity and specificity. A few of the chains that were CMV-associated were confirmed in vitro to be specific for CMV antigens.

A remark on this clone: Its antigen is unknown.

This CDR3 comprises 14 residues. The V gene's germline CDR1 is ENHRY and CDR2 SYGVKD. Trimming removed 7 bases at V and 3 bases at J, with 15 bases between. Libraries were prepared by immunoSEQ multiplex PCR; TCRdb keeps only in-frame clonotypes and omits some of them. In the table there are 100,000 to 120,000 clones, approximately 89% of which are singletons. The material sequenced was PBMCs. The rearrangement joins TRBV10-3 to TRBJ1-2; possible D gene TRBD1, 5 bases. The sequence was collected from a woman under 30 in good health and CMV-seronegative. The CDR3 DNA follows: TGTGCCATCACCGGGGGAGGGAGAGACTATGGCTACACCTTC. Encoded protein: CAITGGGRDYGYTF.